This T cell receptor (beta chain) was identified in a study of blood T cell repertoires in COVID-19. Looking at the study overall: T cells, B-cell-depleted T cells, or PBMCs supplied cDNA or gDNA.

V shed 0 bases and J shed 4 bases, with 16 bases lying between them. The CDR3 runs 16 residues. Germline assignment: CDR1 SGDLS and CDR2 YYNGEE. There are a few counts of this clone. Original analysis: Cell counts per sample came from amplifying reference gene primers. TCRdb's table, derived via immunoSEQ multiplex PCR, lists solely in-frame clones and lacks some. The V and J calls and clone size come from that table; D and trimming were worked out from the DNA. The table shows about 360,000 clones, with around 87% occurring only once. The V gene is TRBV9, the J gene TRBJ2-5; D is perhaps TRBD2 (6 bases). The origin of this receptor is a human donor in a cohort sampled during active COVID-19. Sequenced material: peripheral blood. CDR3 amino acids: CASSVARGEVGETQYF. CDR3 in DNA: TGTGCCAGCAGCGTAGCTCGCGGGGAGGTCGGAGAGACCCAGTACTTC.